Below, one T cell receptor (beta chain) is given with its context. The antigen is not known. This record comes from a study of T cells expressing NK-cell markers. Findings and limits, study-wide: Similarly, these clonotypes led the CD3+CD56-NKG2C+ fraction as well in a few donors.

One entry per CDR3 protein, without DNA, is what TCRdb gives after re-calling the 5' RACE reads. In all, the sample yields 300,000 to 500,000 distinct CDR3 sequences. The clonotype originates from a woman aged 45-60 years in good health. Sequencing was done on a sample of blood T cells: a sorted CD56 or NKG2C T cell subset, CD4+ or CD8+ T cells, or bulk PBMC T cells (not recorded which).

The CDR3 reads CASSPTTSGRSQAYEQYF. This rearrangement joins TRBV5-1 to TRBJ2-7; TCRdb returns TRBD2, unconfirmable since there is no DNA. Germline values: CDR1 SGHRS, CDR2 YFSETQ. This CDR3 comprises 18 residues.